Following are 23 T cell receptor beta chains from one sample sequenced in a study of graft-versus-host responses after intestinal transplantation. TCRdb's copy holds only in-frame clones and misses some; the assay was immunoSEQ multiplex PCR. The sample lists fewer than 30,000 clones, over 85% occurring once. Here the sequenced sample was PBMCs, taken around 29 days after intestinal transplant. The source of these receptors is a human patient who received an intestinal transplant, so some T cells may come from the graft donor.

The chain has TRBV5-6 and TRBJ1-6, with TRBD1 as a possible D gene (5 bases). The V gene lost 2 bases and the J gene lost 9 bases, with 12 bases spanning the gap. The CDR3 runs 14 residues. Germline assignment: CDR1 SGHDT and CDR2 YYEEEE. The CDR3 region is CASSFGTELSPLHF. The CDR3 DNA follows: TGTGCCAGCAGCTTCGGGACGGAGCTTTCACCCCTCCACTTT.

The chain is built from TRBV4-2 and TRBJ1-5, with a possible D match to TRBD1 (5 bases). CDR1 is LGHNA, CDR2 YNFKEQ, per germline. The CDR3 length is 14 residues. Trimming pared 4 bases from V and 0 bases from J, leaving 7 bases between. CDR3 in amino acids: CASSRTGSNQPQHF. DNA for the CDR3: TGTGCCAGCAGCCGTACAGGTAGCAATCAGCCCCAGCATTTT.

The rearrangement links TRBV4-1 to TRBJ2-1; possibly TRBD1 for D (6 bases). Trimming shortened V by 1 base and J by 6 bases, and 13 bases separated the two germline ends. This CDR3 has 15 amino acids. The germline V gene has CDR1 MGHRA and CDR2 YSYEKL. The CDR3 protein is CASSQAPGALNEQFF. The CDR3 DNA reads TGCGCCAGCAGCCAAGCCCCAGGGGCCCTCAATGAGCAGTTCTTC.

V is TRBV5-4 and J is TRBJ1-1; 9 nucleotides match TRBD1. This CDR3 has 12 amino acids. V was pared by 6 bases and J by 6 bases, with 3 bases of the junction left unmatched. The germline CDR1 and CDR2 sequences are SGHNT and YYREEE (reference sequence). CDR3 DNA sequence: TGTGCCAGCAAGGGACAGGGTTCTGAAGCTTTCTTT. This gives the protein CASKGQGSEAFF.

This chain joins TRBV9 and TRBJ1-2; D gene ambiguous. From germline, CDR1 is SGDLS and CDR2 YYNGEE. Trimming pared 0 bases from V and 2 bases from J, leaving 2 bases between. CDR3 length: 12 residues. The CDR3 loop is CASSVGNYGYTF. For the CDR3, the DNA is TGTGCCAGCAGCGTAGGGAACTATGGCTACACCTTC.

This chain uses TRBV30 with TRBJ1-6, with unresolved D. The ends were cut back, 3 bases at V and 5 bases at J, with 14 bases in the middle. The CDR3 covers 15 residues. In germline, CDR1 is GTSNPN, CDR2 SVGIG (reference sequence). The CDR3 sequence is CAWRGENLNNSPLHF. CDR3 bases: TGTGCCTGGAGGGGCGAAAACCTAAATAATTCACCCCTCCACTTT.

This clone was observed once. The rearrangement uses TRBV5-1 and TRBJ2-7, with TRBD1 matching 7 bases. CDR1 and CDR2 from the germline V gene are SGHRS and YFSETQ. The J segment lost 0 bases and the V segment lost 3 bases, leaving 3 bases of the junction unmatched. This CDR3 is 14 amino acids long. DNA for the CDR3: TGCGCCAGCAGCTCGGCAGGGGGCTCCTACGAGCAGTACTTC. Its translation is CASSSAGGSYEQYF.

The chain is built from TRBV28 and TRBJ2-7; the D gene is possibly TRBD1 (5 bases). Germline values: CDR1 MDHEN, CDR2 SYDVKM. Trimming left V 8 bases short and J 4 bases short, with 21 bases between. The CDR3 runs 15 residues. The CDR3: CASLRWQGDQYEQYF. DNA of the CDR3: TGTGCCAGCCTTCGGTGGCAGGGTGATCAATACGAGCAGTACTTC.

The chain is built from TRBV7-9 and TRBJ2-3; 7 bases match TRBD2. The J segment lost 0 bases and the V segment lost 5 bases, leaving 5 bases of the junction unmatched. The CDR3 is 15 amino acids. Germline V lookup: CDR1 SEHNR, CDR2 FQNEAQ (reference sequence). The CDR3 DNA reads TGTGCCAGCAGCCCTAGCGGCACAAGCACAGATACGCAGTATTTT. Its translation is CASSPSGTSTDTQYF.

This chain links TRBV10-2 with TRBJ2-1, with D uncertain. Germline V CDR1 and CDR2: WSHSY, SAAADI. The V and J ends lost 3 bases and 9 bases respectively, with 6 bases between them. This CDR3 is built from 11 residues. DNA for the CDR3: TGCGCCAGCAGTGAAGGGTTTGAGCAGTTCTTC. Translation: CASSEGFEQFF.

The genes are TRBV2 and TRBJ1-5; the match to TRBD1 covers 7 bases. The CDR3 length is 14 residues. CDR1 SNHLY and CDR2 FYNNEI come from the germline V gene. Germline trimming cut 6 bases from V and 3 bases from J; bases unmatched to any gene: 5. In DNA form, the CDR3 reads TGTGCCAGCAGGGGGGACAGAACCAATCAGCCCCAGCATTTT. Its translation: CASRGDRTNQPQHF.

The chain employs TRBV19 and TRBJ2-2; 9 bases map to TRBD1. This CDR3 contains 16 residues. The V segment lost 3 bases and the J segment 5 bases; nucleotides outside the gene matches: 7. From germline, CDR1 is LNHDA and CDR2 SQIVND (reference sequence). In nucleotides, the CDR3 is TGTGCCAGTAGTATTCTCGGACAGGGGCGTACCGGGGAGCTGTTTTTT. It yields the protein CASSILGQGRTGELFF.

This rearrangement joins TRBV4-1 to TRBJ2-5, with D uncertain. The end of the DNA fits TRBJ2-7 better, so the J call may be wrong. Germline CDR1 MGHRA, CDR2 YSYEKL. This CDR3 is 13 amino acids long. DNA for the CDR3: TGCGCCAGCAGCCAAGATAAAGGCTACGAGCAGTACTTC. This sequence encodes CASSQDKGYEQYF.

V gene TRBV7-6 combines with J gene TRBJ2-7; possible D gene TRBD1, 6 bases. Trimming took off 6 bases at V and 0 bases at J, with 12 bases between the two ends. The CDR3 contains 14 residues. The germline V gene encodes CDR1 SGHVS and CDR2 FNYEAQ. For the CDR3, the DNA is TGTGCCAGCAGTAGACGAGGGGGCTCCTACGAGCAGTACTTC. Amino acid sequence: CASSRRGGSYEQYF.

V gene TRBV4-3 combines with J gene TRBJ2-7; a possible D gene is TRBD2 (6 bases). Trimming removed 0 bases at V and 7 bases at J, with 10 bases between. Germline CDR1 and CDR2: LGHNA and YSLEER. This CDR3 has 13 residues. The CDR3 region has the DNA TGCGCCAGCAGCCAAGATTGGGGGAGGGAGCAGTACTTC. This codes for CASSQDWGREQYF.

The rearrangement joins TRBV30 to TRBJ2-7, with TRBD2 as a possible D gene (6 bases). CDR1 is GTSNPN, CDR2 SVGIG, per germline (reference sequence). The V end was cut by 0 bases, the J end by 3 bases, with 15 bases between. The CDR3 loop spans 15 amino acids. The CDR3 nucleotides read TGTGCCTGGAGTGTTGGGACGGGGGAACTCTACGAGCAGTACTTC. Its protein is CAWSVGTGELYEQYF.

V and J are TRBV6-1 and TRBJ2-7; weak D call: TRBD1 (6 bases). The CDR3 is 13 residues long. Trimming took 2 bases from V and 4 from J, leaving 9 bases between them. Germline V gene sequence: CDR1 MNHNS, CDR2 SASEGT. CDR3 sequence reads: CASSETGLYEQYF. CDR3 bases: TGTGCCAGCAGTGAAACAGGGCTGTACGAGCAGTACTTC.

The CDR3 spells CASSFLYTEAFF. CDR3 DNA sequence: TGTGCCAGCAGCTTTCTCTACACTGAAGCTTTCTTT. The chain couples TRBV7-3 to TRBJ1-1; D is uncertain. Trimming stripped 3 bases from V and 3 bases from J, with 5 bases between. This CDR3 contains 12 residues. Germline values: CDR1 SGHTA, CDR2 FQGTGA.

The gene calls are TRBV29-1 and TRBJ1-3; D gene uncertain. This CDR3 has 13 amino acids. Trimming left V 5 bases short and J 0 bases short, with 8 bases between. Germline CDR1 SQVTM, CDR2 ANQGSEA. CDR3 in DNA: TGCAGCGTTTCCGAGGGCTCTGGAAACACCATATATTTT. It codes for CSVSEGSGNTIYF.

This chain links TRBV11-2 with TRBJ2-1; no clear D. V lost 4 bases to trimming and J lost 6 bases, with 16 bases between them. This CDR3 comprises 15 residues. CDR1 and CDR2 (germline): SGHAT, FQNNGV. The CDR3 here is CASSSGPLNPNEQFF. DNA of the CDR3: TGTGCCAGCAGCTCCGGACCTCTAAACCCCAATGAGCAGTTCTTC.

The J gene is TRBJ1-3, the V gene TRBV28; D call uncertain. The V end was cut by 3 bases, the J end by 3 bases, with 3 bases between. CDR3 length: 12 amino acids. Germline lookup yields CDR1 MDHEN and CDR2 SYDVKM. The CDR3 nucleotides are TGTGCCAGCAGTTTTAGTGGAAACACCATATATTTT. Its translation: CASSFSGNTIYF.

The rearrangement joins TRBV7-3 to TRBJ2-1; weak D call: TRBD2 (5 bases). Germline V gene lookup returns CDR1 SGHTA and CDR2 FQGTGA. This CDR3 has 13 residues. Between the trimmed V and J ends, which lost 6 bases and 0 bases, there was a span of 6 bases. The CDR3 region is CASSRDSYNEQFF. The CDR3 DNA is TGTGCCAGCAGTCGGGACTCCTACAATGAGCAGTTCTTC.

The chain links TRBV19 to TRBJ2-7; the D is unclear. Per the germline V gene, CDR1 is LNHDA and CDR2 is SQIVND (reference sequence). V was pared by 3 bases and J by 1 base, with 7 bases between. This CDR3 has 13 amino acids. The CDR3 region has the DNA TGTGCCAGTAGTATTTACGTATCCTACGAGCAGTACTTC. This codes for CASSIYVSYEQYF. The full variable domain, in which reference TRBV19 and TRBJ2-7 provide the parts outside the CDR3, is DGGITQSPKYLFRKEGQNVTLSCEQNLNHDAMYWYRQDPGQGLRLIYYSQIVNDFQKGDIAEGYSVSREKKESFPLTVTSAQKNPTAFYLCASSIYVSYEQYFGPGTRLTVT.